Listed here is a single T cell receptor (beta chain). Its specific antigen is unknown. No much larger clone exists at a distance of one base, and base qualities are not known. TCRbeta CDR3 regions were amplified from genomic DNA by means of the immunoSEQ Assay, a bias-controlled multiplex PCR. In the original analysis: Within the assay, amplification of reference gene primers was used to estimate how many nucleated cells each sample contained. Sequence reads were collapsed and filtered to measure the absolute abundance of every unique TCRbeta CDR3 rearrangement. For each sample, productive Simpson clonality was calculated by taking the square root of Simpson's diversity index across productive rearrangements. TCRdb's version of the immuneACCESS table is confined to in-frame rearrangements and falls short of the full clone set. An unresolved V gene accounts for under half of the shortfall where checked; the remainder is of unknown origin. V and J calls and clone size come straight from that table; D and trimming were deduced from the DNA. This sample comprises under 200,000 clones, more than 65% of them detected only once. Of the sample, 11% is held by the ten largest clones.

Participants in the prospective study were enrolled through a virtual design, were aged about 18 to 89 years, and lived in roughly 25 United States geographic areas. In the prospective study, cohorts were assigned on the basis of participant-reported clinical history obtained from a screening survey and a study questionnaire. Recovered participants in ImmuneRACE Cohort 3 were defined by two consecutive negative NP/OP PCR tests, clearance by a healthcare professional, or resolution of symptoms. Each participant in the prospective study had whole blood, serum and a nasopharyngeal or oropharyngeal swab collected by mobile phlebotomists. Prospective study participants could optionally give additional blood draws and questionnaires over an approximately two-month period. Blood samples from the prospective study were shipped frozen or at room temperature prior to DNA extraction. These data originate in a study of blood T cell repertoires in COVID-19 (dated by TCRdb to 2020 to 2022). Regarding the complete study: Samples from collaborators originated in the United States, Italy and Spain and spanned both the acute and convalescent phases of COVID-19. The material from the prospective study consisted of cDNA or gDNA derived from T cells, B-cell-depleted T cells, or PBMCs. Deeply sampled blood TCRbeta repertoires from subjects exposed to, actively infected with, or recovered from COVID-19 were included in the dataset. A freely available public database, intended as a resource for researchers studying the immune response to SARS-CoV-2, is where the repertoires were released. Samples were obtained from the ongoing ImmuneRACE study (first 160 participants) and from about 1,300 subjects provided by 6 global collaborators. Sample metadata almost always included a de-identified subject ID, COVID-19 status, age in years and sex. Where available, HLA class I and class II types were taken from metadata supplied by the sample provider and were not determined by assay-based typing.

CDR1 and CDR2 (SEHNR, FQNEAQ) derive from the germline V gene (reference sequence). Including cysteine and phenylalanine, the CDR3 has 13 amino acids. The only DNA kept is the CDR3, 39 bases in frame from the first base. V is pared back by 5 bases and J by 7 bases, with 12 bases lying between the germline termini. Broad study findings and their caveats: How much clinical and demographic metadata was included differed by source and by participant, and the metadata was provided uncurated.

This TCR was sampled from a man aged 45 to 65 who had recovered from COVID-19. In this chain, TRBV7-9 is recombined with TRBJ2-1; too little of a D gene remains to name it. Specimen: PBMCs or T cells enriched from blood (not recorded which). The nucleotides read TGTGCCAGCAGCCAGTCGGCCGGGAATGAGCAGTTCTTC. Its translation reads: CASSQSAGNEQFF.